One sample yielded the 16 T cell receptor beta chains listed below, sequenced in a study of blood T cell repertoires in COVID-19. The repertoire was sequenced with immunoSEQ multiplex PCR; TCRdb's copy has only in-frame clones and lacks some. The sample includes about 98,000 clones, around 84% seen only once; the top ten take approximately 4.5%. Sequenced input: peripheral blood. These receptors were collected from a human donor in a cohort sampled during active COVID-19.

The chain is built from TRBV3-1 (or the pseudogene TRBV3-2) and TRBJ2-2, with D unclear. The germline V gene encodes CDR1 LGHDT and CDR2 YNNKEL (reference sequence). V was clipped by 4 bases and J by 6 bases, with 9 bases between them. The CDR3 extends over 13 amino acids. The CDR3 DNA follows: TGTGCCAGCAGCCTCCAATTTGCCGGGGAGCTGTTTTTT. Encoded protein: CASSLQFAGELFF.

The chain couples TRBV5-5 to TRBJ2-3; no firm D call. Trimming cost V 4 bases and J 5 bases, with 20 bases left between them. The CDR3 is 16 amino acids. CDR1 is SGHKS and CDR2 is YYEKEE in the germline V gene (reference sequence). The chain's CDR3 is CASSPGRSGTGDTQYF. The CDR3 nucleotides are TGTGCCAGCAGCCCGGGTCGGAGTGGTACGGGAGATACGCAGTATTTT.

The V call is TRBV7-2, the J call TRBJ2-3, with 12 bases fitting TRBD2. CDR1 SGHTA and CDR2 FQGNSA come from the germline V gene. This CDR3 is built from 16 residues. The V segment lost 4 bases and the J segment 8 bases; nucleotides outside the gene matches: 10. CDR3 sequence (DNA): TGTGCCAGCAGCTCTAGGACTAGCGGGGCGGTTGGTACGCAGTATTTT. Translated: CASSSRTSGAVGTQYF.

V usage is TRBV28 and J usage is TRBJ2-1; 7 positions match TRBD1. V shed 6 bases, J shed 5 bases, and the junction held 10 bases outside the gene matches. This CDR3 region has 15 residues. Germline V lookup: CDR1 MDHEN, CDR2 SYDVKM. The CDR3 loop reads CASSTPGQINNEQFF. The CDR3 DNA is TGTGCCAGCAGCACCCCGGGACAGATAAACAATGAGCAGTTCTTC.

This clone was recorded many times. This chain joins TRBV7-8 and TRBJ2-2; a weak D match, TRBD1 (6 bases). Germline values: CDR1 SGHVS, CDR2 FQNEAQ. Trimming took off 4 bases at V and 4 bases at J, with 7 bases between the two ends. The CDR3 loop spans 13 amino acids. The CDR3 region has the DNA TGTGCCAGCAGCTGGGACATCACCGGGGAGCTGTTTTTT. The encoded protein is CASSWDITGELFF. Full variable domain (outside the CDR3, taken from reference TRBV7-8 and TRBJ2-2): GAGVSQSPRYKVAKRGQDVALRCDPISGHVSLFWYQQALGQGPEFLTYFQNEAQLDKSGLPSDRFFAERPEGSVSTLKIQRTQQEDSAVYLCASSWDITGELFFGEGSRLTVL.

The rearrangement links TRBV28 to TRBJ1-1, with D possibly matching TRBD1 (5 bases). The CDR3 extends over 14 amino acids. The germline gives CDR1 MDHEN, CDR2 SYDVKM. The V and J ends lost 7 bases and 1 base respectively, with 13 bases between them. The CDR3 spells CASKGRTWNTEAFF. CDR3 DNA: TGTGCCAGCAAGGGGCGTACATGGAACACTGAAGCTTTCTTT. The full variable domain, its missing parts supplied by reference TRBV28 and TRBJ1-1, is DVKVTQSSRYLVKRTGEKVFLECVQDMDHENMFWYRQDPGLGLRLIYFSYDVKMKEKGDIPEGYSVSREKKERFSLILESASTNQTSMYLCASKGRTWNTEAFFGQGTRLTVV.

This chain connects TRBV9 to TRBJ2-3; D is ambiguous. The ends were cut back, 4 bases at V and 3 bases at J, with 18 bases in the middle. The V gene's germline CDR1 is SGDLS and CDR2 YYNGEE. The CDR3 covers 16 residues. CDR3 DNA: TGTGCCAGCAGCTACTTAGGAACTACCGCGACAGATACGCAGTATTTT. It is translated as CASSYLGTTATDTQYF.

This chain connects TRBV5-4 to TRBJ2-3; tentative D call: TRBD2 (6 bases). The CDR3 totals 15 residues. Germline lookup yields CDR1 SGHNT and CDR2 YYREEE (reference sequence). The V end was cut by 4 bases, the J end by 1 base, with 13 bases between. This CDR3 reads CASSVRDLGTDTQYF. The DNA for the CDR3 is TGTGCCAGCAGCGTCCGGGACTTGGGCACAGATACGCAGTATTTT.

J is TRBJ2-5 and V is TRBV7-2, with D tentatively TRBD2 (7 bases). Looked up from germline, CDR1 is SGHTA and CDR2 is FQGNSA. The CDR3 is 13 amino acids. The germline V and J ends were trimmed by 4 bases and 7 bases, with 13 bases remaining between them. The CDR3 reads CASSSRGQRTQYF. The CDR3 DNA reads as TGTGCCAGCAGCTCGCGGGGGCAACGGACCCAGTACTTC.

The V gene is TRBV5-1, the J gene TRBJ2-7, with 11 bases that match TRBD1. Germline CDR1 is SGHRS and CDR2 is YFSETQ. V lost 3 bases to trimming and J lost 6 bases; unmatched junction nucleotides: 5. This CDR3 has 14 residues. This CDR3 is CASSSGTGGAEQYF. The DNA of the CDR3 is TGCGCCAGCAGCTCCGGGACAGGGGGGGCCGAGCAGTACTTC.

The chain combines TRBV9 with TRBJ2-3, with TRBD1 matching 8 bases. In germline, CDR1 is SGDLS, CDR2 YYNGEE. V lost 4 bases to trimming and J lost 7 bases; unmatched junction nucleotides: 14. This CDR3 has 16 amino acids. CDR3 sequence (DNA): TGTGCCAGCAGCACGAGAGGGGGACAGGTTGGTAATACGCAGTATTTT. This translates into CASSTRGGQVGNTQYF.

The chain uses TRBV10-1 and TRBJ1-3, with 8 bases identical to TRBD1. Germline V gene data show CDR1 as WNHNN and CDR2 as SYGVQD (reference sequence). The CDR3 has 16 amino acids. Trimming removed 9 bases from V and 0 bases from J; junction bases left unmatched: 10. The CDR3 coding sequence is TGCGCCAGAACGACAGGGGACTGGTTCTCTGGAAACACCATATATTTT. This translates into CARTTGDWFSGNTIYF.

This clone was seen just once. This rearrangement joins TRBV25-1 to TRBJ2-4; D call uncertain. The CDR3 loop spans 13 amino acids. Germline loops: CDR1 MGHDK, CDR2 SYGVNS. Trimming cost V 4 bases and J 9 bases, with 13 bases left between them. The CDR3 DNA is TGTGCCAGCAGTGCTTCCCTGGTGAGCATTCAGTACTTC. This encodes CASSASLVSIQYF.

This chain's CDR3 is CASKTQGYEQYF. The CDR3 DNA reads TGTGCCAGCAAAACACAGGGCTATGAGCAGTACTTC. This chain links TRBV12-3 or TRBV12-4 with TRBJ2-7, with D possibly TRBD1 on 6 matching bases. V lost 7 bases and J 7 bases, leaving 14 bases between the germline ends. This CDR3 has 12 amino acids.

V and J are TRBV13 and TRBJ2-1; TRBD1 might be the D (5 bases). The CDR3 runs to 15 residues. V lost 1 base to trimming and J lost 1 base, with 8 bases between them. Per germline, CDR1 PRHDT and CDR2 FYEKMQ (reference sequence). The CDR3 region has the DNA TGTGCCAGCAGCTTAGTAGGGGAATCCTACAATGAGCAGTTCTTC. It codes for CASSLVGESYNEQFF.

This clone was observed once. The chain has TRBV4-1 and TRBJ2-1; 7 bases match TRBD1. Germline trimming cut 0 bases from V and 2 bases from J; bases unmatched to any gene: 1. Per germline, CDR1 MGHRA and CDR2 YSYEKL. CDR3 size: 15 residues. The CDR3, as DNA: TGCGCCAGCAGCCAAGATGGGACAGCCTACAATGAGCAGTTCTTC. Translated, it gives CASSQDGTAYNEQFF.